This T cell receptor beta chain was identified in a study of identical twins. The CDR3 runs 12 residues. The V gene's germline CDR1 is SEHNR and CDR2 FQNEAQ (reference sequence). The V end lost 1 base, the J end lost 4 bases, and 5 bases lay between the germline ends. Template switching (which added a universal primer site) was used, and cDNA carried unique molecular identifiers. TCRdb used MiXCR to reprocess the 5' RACE reads, holding one entry per CDR3 protein. Here the sample spans 550,000 to 700,000 distinct CDR3 sequences, less than 25% being singletons. The table lists this clonotype with many counts. This same sample was also part of a study on T cells expressing NK-cell markers. That investigation notes: CD3+CD56+NKG2C+, CD3+CD56+NKG2C- and CD3+CD56-NKG2C+ T cells, once sorted, supplied the TCR beta repertoires. The authors sequenced eight donors, of whom seven were HCMV-seropositive and one was seronegative.

This chain joins TRBV7-9 and TRBJ2-7; D is undetermined. Sequencing used PBMCs. This clonotype was obtained from a woman under 30 in good health. The CDR3 DNA sequence: TGTGCCAGCAGCTTAGTAAGGTACGAGCAGTACTTC. Translation gives CASSLVRYEQYF. Complete variable domain (other parts from reference TRBV7-9 and TRBJ2-7): DTGVSQNPRHKITKRGQNVTFRCDPISEHNRLYWYRQTLGQGPEFLTYFQNEAQLEKSRLLSDRFSAERPKGSFSTLEIQRTEQGDSAMYLCASSLVRYEQYFGPGTRLTVT.